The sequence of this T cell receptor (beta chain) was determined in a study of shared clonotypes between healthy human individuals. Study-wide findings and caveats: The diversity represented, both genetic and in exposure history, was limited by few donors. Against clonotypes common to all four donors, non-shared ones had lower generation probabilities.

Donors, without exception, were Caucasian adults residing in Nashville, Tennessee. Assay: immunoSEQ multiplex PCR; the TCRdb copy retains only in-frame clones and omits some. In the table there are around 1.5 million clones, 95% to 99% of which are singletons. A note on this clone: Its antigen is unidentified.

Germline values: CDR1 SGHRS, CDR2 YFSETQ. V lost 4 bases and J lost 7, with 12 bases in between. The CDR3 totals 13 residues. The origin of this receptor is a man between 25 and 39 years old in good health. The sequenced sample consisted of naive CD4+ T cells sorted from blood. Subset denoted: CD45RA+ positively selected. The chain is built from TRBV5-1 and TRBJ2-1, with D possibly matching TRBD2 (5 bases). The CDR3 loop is CASSLSTKNEQFF. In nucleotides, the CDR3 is TGCGCCAGCAGCCTATCGACTAAGAATGAGCAGTTCTTC.